This T cell receptor beta chain was recorded in a study of shared clonotypes between healthy human individuals. Study-level points and caveats: Across several donors, naive CD4 shared roughly 5%, naive CD8 less than 4%, memory CD4 roughly 2.2%, memory CD8 roughly 0.37%.

CDR1 and CDR2 (germline): GTSNPN, SVGIG (reference sequence). This CDR3 is built from 15 residues. Losses at the gene ends were 4 bases for V and 7 bases for J; bases not matched to a gene: 12. Note on this clone: The antigen remains undetermined.

Assay: immunoSEQ multiplex PCR; the TCRdb copy retains only in-frame clones and omits some. Here the sample spans 150,000 to 200,000 clones, approximately 95% being singletons. The receptor comes from a woman aged 30 to 39 in good health. The chain has TRBV30 and TRBJ2-7, with 11 bases matching TRBD2. Sequenced input: naive CD4+ T cells sorted from blood. Indicated subset: CD45RA+ positively selected. The CDR3 DNA sequence: TGTGCCTGGACCCCCAAACTAGCGGGAGCGAGAGAGCAGTACTTC. Residues: CAWTPKLAGAREQYF.